The 15 T cell receptor beta chains reported below all come from one sample, sequenced in a study of CD8+ T cells in alopecia areata (dated by TCRdb to 2017 to 2018). Library construction relied on the immunoSEQ multiplex PCR assay. RNA was extracted from all samples and reverse transcribed into cDNA as template for TCR sequencing. The clones in this table, taken by TCRdb from immuneACCESS, are in-frame only. Not every clone is retained; where verified, under half of the shortfall comes from an unresolved V gene, and the cause of the rest is unknown. The sample includes around 270,000 clones, with roughly 60% observed a single time. Approximately 1.8% of the sample goes to the ten largest clones. The sample's time point, from its label and the paper: roughly 26 weeks on oral tofacitinib. Explained via the paper, the treatment or condition label denotes: oral pan-JAK inhibitor, 5-10 mg twice daily.

The sequenced sample was CD4+ T cells sorted from blood, obtained at week 24, from a patient treated with tofacitinib. The receptors stem from a human donor with alopecia areata.

The chain joins TRBV30 to TRBJ1-5; D not resolved. Germline CDR1 is GTSNPN and CDR2 is SVGIG (reference sequence). Trimming took 1 base from V and 5 from J, leaving 6 bases between them. The CDR3 totals 12 residues. The CDR3 region is CAWSDTDQPQHF. The CDR3 bases are TGTGCCTGGAGTGACACAGATCAGCCCCAGCATTTT.

The chain uses TRBV6-6 and TRBJ2-5; D remains unclear. V dropped 6 bases and J dropped 5 bases, with 10 bases sitting between them. The germline CDR1 and CDR2 sequences are MNHNY and SVGAGI (reference sequence). The CDR3 sequence is 12 residues long. In DNA form, the CDR3 reads TGTGCCAGCAGCTTAATTGCTGAGACCCAGTACTTC. The encoded protein is CASSLIAETQYF.

This chain links TRBV11-1 with TRBJ1-2; D remains unclear. The germline V gene has CDR1 SGHAT and CDR2 FQDESV (reference sequence). There are 12 residues in the CDR3. Trimming removed 9 bases at V and 2 bases at J, with 10 bases between. The CDR3 is CARVQLNYGYTF. DNA of the CDR3: TGTGCCAGAGTACAGTTAAACTATGGCTACACCTTC.

V gene TRBV4-1 combines with J gene TRBJ1-2, with D uncertain. V was pared by 0 bases and J by 0 bases, with 11 bases between. Germline CDR1 MGHRA, CDR2 YSYEKL. The CDR3 consists of 16 residues. The CDR3 DNA sequence: TGCGCCAGCAGCCAAGATCGGTTTAGTCCTAACTATGGCTACACCTTC. Amino acids: CASSQDRFSPNYGYTF.

CDR3 in DNA: TGCGCCAGCAGCTTCGGGACAGGGTTGGATACGCAGTATTTT. Translation: CASSFGTGLDTQYF. This chain links TRBV5-1 with TRBJ2-3; 9 nucleotides align to TRBD1. CDR1 is SGHRS, CDR2 YFSETQ, per germline. The CDR3 runs to 14 residues. With V trimmed by 2 bases and J by 6 bases, 4 bases remained unmatched.

This clone showed up just a few times. At one of its ends the junction is not consistent with the germline gene, which may arise from a read error. The chain is built from TRBV2 and TRBJ2-1; D is ambiguous. This CDR3 has 12 amino acids. Looked up from germline, CDR1 is SNHLY and CDR2 is FYNNEI. The CDR3 loop is CASSEQPGPPIF. CDR3 nucleotide sequence: TGTGCCAGCAGTGAACAACCCGGGCCCCCGATCTTC.

The chain uses TRBV9 and TRBJ1-5; D is ambiguous. The CDR3 runs 12 residues. The V and J ends lost 7 bases and 0 bases respectively, with 5 bases between them. Germline CDR1 is SGDLS and CDR2 is YYNGEE. The CDR3 protein is CASGNSNQPQHF. CDR3 bases: TGTGCCAGCGGGAATAGCAATCAGCCCCAGCATTTT.

The chain carries TRBV18 and TRBJ2-7; D gene unclear. This CDR3 region has 11 residues. V lost 6 bases, J lost 1 base, and 4 bases lay in between. In germline, CDR1 is KGHSH, CDR2 LQKENI. DNA for the CDR3: TGTGCCAGCTCTAATTCCTACGAGCAGTACTTC. Translation: CASSNSYEQYF. The full variable domain, in which reference TRBV18 and TRBJ2-7 provide the parts outside the CDR3, is NAGVMQNPRHLVRRRGQEARLRCSPMKGHSHVYWYRQLPEEGLKFMVYLQKENIIDESGMPKERFSAEFPKEGPSILRIQQVVRGDSAAYFCASSNSYEQYFGPGTRLTVT.

V and J are TRBV30 and TRBJ1-5; D perhaps matches TRBD1 (6 bases). This CDR3 has 15 amino acids. Trimming cost V 2 bases and J 0 bases, with 11 bases left between them. From germline, CDR1 is GTSNPN and CDR2 SVGIG (reference sequence). The CDR3 nucleotides read TGTGCCTGGAGTCCCGGGACACCTAGCAATCAGCCCCAGCATTTT. This gives the protein CAWSPGTPSNQPQHF.

V and J are TRBV9 and TRBJ2-4, with 9 positions matching TRBD1. The CDR3 is 16 residues long. CDR1 and CDR2 from the germline V gene are SGDLS and YYNGEE. The V gene end was trimmed by 4 bases and the J gene end by 1 base; junction bases not matched to a gene: 6. This CDR3 reads CASSRGGQGAKNIQYF. In nucleotides, the CDR3 is TGTGCCAGCAGCAGAGGGGGACAGGGTGCCAAAAACATTCAGTACTTC. Combining the CDR3 with reference TRBV9 and TRBJ2-4 gives the whole variable domain DSGVTQTPKHLITATGQRVTLRCSPRSGDLSVYWYQQSLDQGLQFLIQYYNGEERAKGNILERFSAQQFPDLHSELNLSSLELGDSALYFCASSRGGQGAKNIQYFGAGTRLSVL.

The chain links TRBV7-2 to TRBJ1-3, with D tentatively TRBD1 (6 bases). The CDR3 extends over 14 amino acids. V was clipped by 5 bases and J by 2 bases, with 10 bases between them. Per the germline V gene, CDR1 is SGHTA and CDR2 is FQGNSA. The CDR3 loop reads CASSDRTAGNTIYF. The CDR3 bases are TGTGCCAGCAGCGACAGGACAGCTGGAAACACCATATATTTT.

The chain carries TRBV27 and TRBJ2-7; D may be TRBD1 (5 bases). V lost 5 bases and J 2 bases, leaving 13 bases between the germline ends. Per the germline V gene, CDR1 is MNHEY and CDR2 is SMNVEV (reference sequence). This CDR3 contains 14 residues. CDR3 coding DNA: TGTGCCAGCAGTCCCCGGATGGGGCCCTACGAGCAGTACTTC. Its translation: CASSPRMGPYEQYF.

The rearrangement joins TRBV5-1 to TRBJ2-5; 10 nucleotides match TRBD2. CDR3 length equals 16 residues. J lost 4 bases, V lost 0 bases, and 6 bases had no gene match. Germline V lookup: CDR1 SGHRS, CDR2 YFSETQ. The CDR3 DNA is TGCGCCAGCAGCTTGGGTCCAGCGGGGGGGCCAGAGACCCAGTACTTC. Amino acids: CASSLGPAGGPETQYF. Full variable domain (rest looked up from reference TRBV5-1 and TRBJ2-5): KAGVTQTPRYLIKTRGQQVTLSCSPISGHRSVSWYQQTPGQGLQFLFEYFSETQRNKGNFPGRFSGRQFSNSRSEMNVSTLELGDSALYLCASSLGPAGGPETQYFGPGTRLLVL.

The chain employs TRBV29-1 and TRBJ1-6, with a tentative D call TRBD1 (5 bases). The CDR3 extends over 15 amino acids. Trimming cost V 1 base and J 10 bases, with 17 bases left between them. Germline CDR1 and CDR2: SQVTM and ANQGSEA. The CDR3 here is CSVEVGTKGLSPLHF. In DNA, the CDR3 is TGCAGCGTTGAAGTAGGAACTAAGGGGTTGTCACCCCTCCACTTT.

The CDR3 DNA reads as TGTGCCAGCAGCGTAGTCGGCGGGGGTCAGGATACGCAGTATTTT. Amino acids: CASSVVGGGQDTQYF. The chain employs TRBV9 and TRBJ2-3; TRBD2 aligns across 7 bases. Trimming cost V 0 bases and J 6 bases; bases outside gene matches: 7. The CDR3 has 15 amino acids. Germline lookup yields CDR1 SGDLS and CDR2 YYNGEE. Filled out from reference TRBV9 and TRBJ2-3, the complete variable domain reads DSGVTQTPKHLITATGQRVTLRCSPRSGDLSVYWYQQSLDQGLQFLIQYYNGEERAKGNILERFSAQQFPDLHSELNLSSLELGDSALYFCASSVVGGGQDTQYFGPGTRLTVL.